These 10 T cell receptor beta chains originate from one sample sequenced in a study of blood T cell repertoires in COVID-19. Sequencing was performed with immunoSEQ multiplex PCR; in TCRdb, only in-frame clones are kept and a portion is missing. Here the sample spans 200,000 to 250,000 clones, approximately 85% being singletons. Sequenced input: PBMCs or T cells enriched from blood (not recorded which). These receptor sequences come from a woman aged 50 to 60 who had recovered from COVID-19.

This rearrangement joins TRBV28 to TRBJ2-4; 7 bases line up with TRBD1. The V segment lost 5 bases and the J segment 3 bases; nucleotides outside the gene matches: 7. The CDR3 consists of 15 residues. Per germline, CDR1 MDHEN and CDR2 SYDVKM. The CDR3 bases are TGTGCCAGCAGTCACAGGGGTAATGGCAAAAACATTCAGTACTTC. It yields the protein CASSHRGNGKNIQYF.

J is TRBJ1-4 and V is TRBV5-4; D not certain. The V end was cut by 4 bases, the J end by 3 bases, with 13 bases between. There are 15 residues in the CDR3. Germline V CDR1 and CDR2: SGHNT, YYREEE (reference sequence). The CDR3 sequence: CASSERAAANEKLFF. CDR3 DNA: TGTGCCAGCAGCGAGAGGGCGGCCGCTAATGAAAAACTGTTTTTT.

The CDR3, as DNA: TGTGCCACCAGTCCCGATAACTGGGATACGCAGTATTTT. Protein sequence: CATSPDNWDTQYF. The J gene is TRBJ2-3, the V gene TRBV24-1; D is unresolved. The V gene's germline CDR1 is KGHDR and CDR2 SFDVKD. V lost 6 bases and J 6 bases, leaving 12 bases between the germline ends. CDR3 size: 13 residues.

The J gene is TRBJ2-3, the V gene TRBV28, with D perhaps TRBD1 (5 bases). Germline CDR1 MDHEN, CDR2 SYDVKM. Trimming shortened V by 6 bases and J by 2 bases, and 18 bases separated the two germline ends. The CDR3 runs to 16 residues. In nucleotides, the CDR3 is TGTGCCAGCAGCGAAGGCTCGGACACCTTCACAGATACGCAGTATTTT. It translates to CASSEGSDTFTDTQYF. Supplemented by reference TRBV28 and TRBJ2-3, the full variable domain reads DVKVTQSSRYLVKRTGEKVFLECVQDMDHENMFWYRQDPGLGLRLIYFSYDVKMKEKGDIPEGYSVSREKKERFSLILESASTNQTSMYLCASSEGSDTFTDTQYFGPGTRLTVL.

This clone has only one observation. In DNA, the CDR3 is TGTGCCTGGAGTGTACGAGTTCATGAGCAGTTCTTC. Protein sequence: CAWSVRVHEQFF. The chain couples TRBV30 to TRBJ2-1; no clear D. CDR3 length equals 12 residues. Trimming took off 0 bases at V and 8 bases at J, with 8 bases between the two ends. The germline CDR1 and CDR2 sequences are GTSNPN and SVGIG (reference sequence).

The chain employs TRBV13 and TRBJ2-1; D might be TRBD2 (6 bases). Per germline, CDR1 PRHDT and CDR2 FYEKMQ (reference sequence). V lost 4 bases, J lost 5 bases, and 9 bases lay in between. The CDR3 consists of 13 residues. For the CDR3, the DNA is TGTGCCAGCAGCTCCCGGACTAACAATGAGCAGTTCTTC. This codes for CASSSRTNNEQFF.

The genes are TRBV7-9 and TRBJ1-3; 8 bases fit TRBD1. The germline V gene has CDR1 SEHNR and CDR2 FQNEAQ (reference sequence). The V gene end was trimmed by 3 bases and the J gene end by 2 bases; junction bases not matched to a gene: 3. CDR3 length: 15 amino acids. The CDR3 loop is CASSLGQDPGNTIYF. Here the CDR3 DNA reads TGTGCCAGCAGCTTGGGACAGGATCCTGGAAACACCATATATTTT.

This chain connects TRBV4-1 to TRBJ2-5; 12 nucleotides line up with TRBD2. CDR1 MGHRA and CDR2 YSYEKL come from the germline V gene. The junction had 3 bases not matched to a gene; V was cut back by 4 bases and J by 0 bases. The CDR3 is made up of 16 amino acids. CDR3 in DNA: TGCGCCAGCAGCCCGAGACTAGCGGGGGACCAAGAGACCCAGTACTTC. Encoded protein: CASSPRLAGDQETQYF.

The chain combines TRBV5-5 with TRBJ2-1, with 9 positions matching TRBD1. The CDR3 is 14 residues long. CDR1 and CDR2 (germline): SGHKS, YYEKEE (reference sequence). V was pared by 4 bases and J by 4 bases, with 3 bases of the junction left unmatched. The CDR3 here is CASSLGQGYNEQFF. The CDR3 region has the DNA TGTGCCAGCAGCCTAGGACAGGGGTACAATGAGCAGTTCTTC.

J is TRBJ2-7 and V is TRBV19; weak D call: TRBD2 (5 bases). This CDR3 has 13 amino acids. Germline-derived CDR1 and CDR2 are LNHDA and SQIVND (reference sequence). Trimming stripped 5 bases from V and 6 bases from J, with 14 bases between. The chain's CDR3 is CASSADWAGEQYF. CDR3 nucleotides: TGTGCCAGTAGTGCGGACTGGGCAGGCGAGCAGTACTTC.